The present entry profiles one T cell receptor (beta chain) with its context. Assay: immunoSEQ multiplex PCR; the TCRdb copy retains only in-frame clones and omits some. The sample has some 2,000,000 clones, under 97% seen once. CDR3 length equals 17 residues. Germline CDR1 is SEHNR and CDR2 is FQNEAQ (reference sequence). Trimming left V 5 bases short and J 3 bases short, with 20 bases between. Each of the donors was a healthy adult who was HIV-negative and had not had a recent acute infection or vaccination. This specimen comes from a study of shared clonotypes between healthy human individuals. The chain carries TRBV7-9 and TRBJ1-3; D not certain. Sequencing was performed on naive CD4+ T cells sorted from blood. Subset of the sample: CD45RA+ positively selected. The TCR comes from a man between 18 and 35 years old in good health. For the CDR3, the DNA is TGTGCCAGCAGCAGCGGACGCTGGGTGGAAATTGGAAACACCATATATTTT. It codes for CASSSGRWVEIGNTIYF.